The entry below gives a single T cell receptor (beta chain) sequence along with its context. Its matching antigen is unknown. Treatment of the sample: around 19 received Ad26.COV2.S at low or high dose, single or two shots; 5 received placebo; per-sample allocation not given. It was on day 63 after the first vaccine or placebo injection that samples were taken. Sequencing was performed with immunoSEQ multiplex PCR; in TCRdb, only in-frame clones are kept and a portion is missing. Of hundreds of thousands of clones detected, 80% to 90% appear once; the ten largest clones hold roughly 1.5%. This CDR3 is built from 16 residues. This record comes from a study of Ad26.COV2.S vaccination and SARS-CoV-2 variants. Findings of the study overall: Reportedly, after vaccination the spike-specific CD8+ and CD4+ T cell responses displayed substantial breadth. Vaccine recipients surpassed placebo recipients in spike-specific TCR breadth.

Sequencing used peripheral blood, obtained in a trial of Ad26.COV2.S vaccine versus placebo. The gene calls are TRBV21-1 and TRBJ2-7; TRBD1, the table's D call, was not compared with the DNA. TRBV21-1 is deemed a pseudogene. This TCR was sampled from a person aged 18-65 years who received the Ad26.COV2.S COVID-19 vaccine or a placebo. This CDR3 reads CASTNMTDTRAYEQYF. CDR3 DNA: TGTGCCAGCACCAATATGACAGACACCCGCGCCTACGAGCAGTACTTC.